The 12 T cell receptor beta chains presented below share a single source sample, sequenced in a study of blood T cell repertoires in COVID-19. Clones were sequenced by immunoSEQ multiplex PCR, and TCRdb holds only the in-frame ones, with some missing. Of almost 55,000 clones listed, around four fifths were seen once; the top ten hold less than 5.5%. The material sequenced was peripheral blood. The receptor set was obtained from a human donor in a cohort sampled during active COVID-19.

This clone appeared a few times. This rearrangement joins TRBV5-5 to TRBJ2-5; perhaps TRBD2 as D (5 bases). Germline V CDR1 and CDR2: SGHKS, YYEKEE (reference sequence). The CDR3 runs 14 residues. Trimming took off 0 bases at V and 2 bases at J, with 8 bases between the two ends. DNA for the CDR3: TGTGCCAGCAGCTTGGTGTCGGGGCAAGAGACCCAGTACTTC. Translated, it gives CASSLVSGQETQYF.

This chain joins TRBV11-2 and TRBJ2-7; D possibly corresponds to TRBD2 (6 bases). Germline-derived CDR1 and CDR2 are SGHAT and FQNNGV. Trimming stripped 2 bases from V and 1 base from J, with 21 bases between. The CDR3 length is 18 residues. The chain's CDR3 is CASSLISWSGVRSYEQYF. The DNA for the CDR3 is TGTGCCAGCAGCTTAATTTCGTGGTCGGGGGTGAGGTCCTACGAGCAGTACTTC.

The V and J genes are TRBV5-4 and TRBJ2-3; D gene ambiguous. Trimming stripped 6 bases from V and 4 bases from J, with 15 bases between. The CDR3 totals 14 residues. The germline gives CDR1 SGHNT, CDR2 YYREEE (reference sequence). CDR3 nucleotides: TGTGCCAGCACCCGTTCCACGTCGGCAGATACGCAGTATTTT. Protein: CASTRSTSADTQYF.

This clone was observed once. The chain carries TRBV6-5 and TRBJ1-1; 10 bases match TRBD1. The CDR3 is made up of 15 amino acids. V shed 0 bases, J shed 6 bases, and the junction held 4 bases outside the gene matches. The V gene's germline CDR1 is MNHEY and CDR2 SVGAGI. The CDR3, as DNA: TGTGCCAGCAGTTACTCGAGACAGGGGGCCGCTGAAGCTTTCTTT. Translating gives CASSYSRQGAAEAFF.

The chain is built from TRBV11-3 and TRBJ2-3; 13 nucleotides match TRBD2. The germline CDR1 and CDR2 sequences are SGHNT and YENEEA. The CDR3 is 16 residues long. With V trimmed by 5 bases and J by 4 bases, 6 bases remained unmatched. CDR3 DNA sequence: TGTGCCAGCAGCAAGGGACTAGCGGGGAAGTCAGATACGCAGTATTTT. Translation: CASSKGLAGKSDTQYF.

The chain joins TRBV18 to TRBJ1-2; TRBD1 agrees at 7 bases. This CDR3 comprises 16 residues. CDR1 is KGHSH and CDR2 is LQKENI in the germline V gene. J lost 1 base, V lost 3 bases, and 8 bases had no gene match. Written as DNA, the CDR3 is TGTGCCAGCTCACCTGTACAGGGGTTTGGTAACTATGGCTACACCTTC. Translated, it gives CASSPVQGFGNYGYTF.

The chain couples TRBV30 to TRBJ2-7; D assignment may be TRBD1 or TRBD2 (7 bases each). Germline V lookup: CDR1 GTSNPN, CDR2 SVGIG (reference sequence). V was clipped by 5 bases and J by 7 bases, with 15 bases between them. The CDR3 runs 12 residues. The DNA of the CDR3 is TGTGCCTGGGGGACTATCAGGGGGGAGCAGTACTTC. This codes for CAWGTIRGEQYF.

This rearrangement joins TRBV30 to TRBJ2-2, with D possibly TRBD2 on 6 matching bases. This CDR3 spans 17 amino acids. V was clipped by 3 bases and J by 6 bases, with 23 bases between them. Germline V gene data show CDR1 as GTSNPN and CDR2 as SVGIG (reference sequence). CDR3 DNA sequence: TGTGCCTGGAGAATAAGGCCGGCTCTCGGGGAGGCCGGGGAGCTGTTTTTT. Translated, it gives CAWRIRPALGEAGELFF. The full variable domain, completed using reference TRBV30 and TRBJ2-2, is SQTIHQWPATLVQPVGSPLSLECTVEGTSNPNLYWYRQAAGRGLQLLFYSVGIGQISSEVPQNLSASRPQDRQFILSSKKLLLSDSGFYLCAWRIRPALGEAGELFFGEGSRLTVL.

This chain's CDR3 is CASPQGGYGYTF. The CDR3 DNA follows: TGTGCCTCCCCGCAGGGGGGCTATGGCTACACCTTC. The chain is built from TRBV30 and TRBJ1-2; 7 positions agree with TRBD1. This CDR3 spans 12 amino acids. Looked up from germline, CDR1 is GTSNPN and CDR2 is SVGIG (reference sequence). V was pared by 7 bases and J by 4 bases, with 6 bases of the junction left unmatched. Together with reference TRBV30 and TRBJ1-2, the CDR3 gives the full variable domain: SQTIHQWPATLVQPVGSPLSLECTVEGTSNPNLYWYRQAAGRGLQLLFYSVGIGQISSEVPQNLSASRPQDRQFILSSKKLLLSDSGFYLCASPQGGYGYTFGSGTRLTVV.

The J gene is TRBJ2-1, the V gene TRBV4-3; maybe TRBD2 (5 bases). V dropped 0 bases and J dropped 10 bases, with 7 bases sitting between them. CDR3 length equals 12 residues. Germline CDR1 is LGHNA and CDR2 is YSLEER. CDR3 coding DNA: TGCGCCAGCAGCCAAGATCAGCGGGAGCAGTTCTTC. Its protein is CASSQDQREQFF.

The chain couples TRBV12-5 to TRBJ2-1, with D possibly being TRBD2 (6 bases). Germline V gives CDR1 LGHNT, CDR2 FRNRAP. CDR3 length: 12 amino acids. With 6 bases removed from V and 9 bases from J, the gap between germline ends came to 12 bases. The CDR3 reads CASGGGFSEQFF. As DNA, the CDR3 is TGTGCTAGTGGCGGAGGGTTCAGTGAGCAGTTCTTC.

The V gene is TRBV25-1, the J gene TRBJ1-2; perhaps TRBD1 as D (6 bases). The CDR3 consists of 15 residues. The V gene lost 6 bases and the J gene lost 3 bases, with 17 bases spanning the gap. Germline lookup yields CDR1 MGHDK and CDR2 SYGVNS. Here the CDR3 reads CASRDSGVRDYGYTF. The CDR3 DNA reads TGTGCCAGCAGGGACAGTGGGGTGCGGGACTATGGCTACACCTTC.